Reported below is one TCR beta chain. This entry comes from a study of blood T cell repertoires in COVID-19. Authors' analysis steps: Amplification of reference gene primers was used by the study to estimate nucleated cell counts. Generated by immunoSEQ multiplex PCR, the TCRdb table keeps only in-frame clones and is missing some. The V and J calls and clone size come from that table; D and trimming were worked out from the DNA. Of some 100,000 clones in the sample, roughly 86% were seen once. Germline CDR1 and CDR2: SGDLS and YYNGEE. There are 15 residues in the CDR3. Trimming took off 6 bases at V and 0 bases at J, with 10 bases between the two ends.

This chain uses TRBV9 with TRBJ1-6, with no clear D. The TCR sequence derives from a man aged 45-65 years with acute or convalescent COVID-19. Sequences were obtained from peripheral blood. This CDR3 is CASMRSNSYNSPLHF. As DNA, the CDR3 is TGTGCCAGCATGAGGTCAAACTCCTATAATTCACCCCTCCACTTT. Combining the CDR3 with reference TRBV9 and TRBJ1-6 gives the whole variable domain DSGVTQTPKHLITATGQRVTLRCSPRSGDLSVYWYQQSLDQGLQFLIQYYNGEERAKGNILERFSAQQFPDLHSELNLSSLELGDSALYFCASMRSNSYNSPLHFGNGTRLTVT.